This is a list of T cell receptor beta chains from one sample in a study of OX40 agonist ivuxolimab in advanced cancers. The table came from immunoSEQ multiplex PCR; TCRdb's copy has only in-frame clones and leaves some out. The sample includes around 67,000 clones, approximately 81% of them seen just once. The sample here was CD4+ or CD8+ T cells sorted from blood, taken in a trial of the OX40 agonist ivuxolimab. These receptors originate from an adult with an advanced solid tumor such as melanoma, head and neck, liver or kidney cancer. Both conserved end residues are part of each CDR3. D genes are given only for firm matches. For some rows the clone size is stated as once, few or many, or as a class when expanded; others skip it.

abundance	d_gene	v_gene	j_gene	len	CDR3aa	CDR3nt
.	.	TRBV5-1	TRBJ1-2	15	CASSLAAFENYGYTF	TGCGCCAGCAGCTTGGCCGCGTTCGAAAACTATGGCTACACCTTC
.	TRBD2	TRBV19	TRBJ2-1	16	CASKPGLAGAYNEQFF	TGTGCCAGTAAGCCGGGACTAGCGGGGGCCTACAATGAGCAGTTCTTC
.	.	TRBV7-3	TRBJ1-2	11	CASSPQDGYTF	TGTGCCAGCAGCCCCCAGGATGGCTACACCTTC
.	.	TRBV29-1	TRBJ2-7	13	CSVILDSPGEQYF	TGCAGCGTTATATTGGACTCACCGGGGGAGCAGTACTTC
.	TRBD1	TRBV5-4	TRBJ2-7	14	CASSARQGTYEQYF	TGTGCCAGCAGCGCAAGACAGGGCACCTACGAGCAGTACTTC
once	.	TRBV18	TRBJ2-5	14	CASSRRGAEETQYF	TGTGCCAGCTCCCGGAGGGGGGCTGAAGAGACCCAGTACTTC
.	.	TRBV7-9	TRBJ1-2	13	CASSLQGGGGYTF	TGTGCCAGCAGCTTACAGGGCGGAGGGGGCTACACCTTC
.	TRBD2	TRBV5-1	TRBJ2-3	16	CASSLAAGGPADTQYF	TGCGCCAGCAGCTTGGCAGCGGGGGGGCCCGCAGATACGCAGTATTTT
.	TRBD1	TRBV9	TRBJ1-2	17	CASSATGQGRFNYGYTF	TGTGCCAGCAGCGCCACGGGACAGGGACGATTTAACTATGGCTACACCTTC
.	.	TRBV28	TRBJ2-4	15	CASSQTGAGENIQYF	TGTGCCAGCAGTCAAACGGGGGCGGGGGAAAACATTCAGTACTTC
.	.	TRBV6-1	TRBJ2-5	10	CASSYETQYF	TGTGCCAGCAGTTACGAGACCCAGTACTTC
.	.	TRBV9	TRBJ2-5	13	CASSVSGQETQYF	TGTGCCAGCAGCGTTTCCGGGCAAGAGACCCAGTACTTC
few	.	TRBV6-1	TRBJ1-6	15	CASREGVSYNSPLHF	TGTGCCAGCAGAGAGGGGGTTAGCTATAATTCACCCCTCCACTTT
.	.	TRBV28	TRBJ2-1	16	CASTAPGERGYNEQFF	TGTGCCAGCACCGCCCCCGGGGAGAGGGGTTACAATGAGCAGTTCTTC
.	.	TRBV6-5	TRBJ1-1	15	CASSYAGGRGTEAFF	TGTGCCAGCAGTTACGCCGGGGGTAGGGGCACTGAAGCTTTCTTT
few	TRBD1	TRBV4-3	TRBJ1-2	17	CASSQDRRGTGTSGYTF	TGCGCCAGCAGCCAAGATAGGCGAGGGACAGGGACTTCTGGCTACACCTTC
.	.	TRBV15	TRBJ2-1	16	CATSRDRWVTYNEQFF	TGTGCCACCAGCAGAGACCGATGGGTTACCTACAATGAGCAGTTCTTC
.	.	TRBV2	TRBJ2-5	14	CASSWVRGQETQYF	TGTGCCAGCAGTTGGGTTAGGGGCCAAGAGACCCAGTACTTC
.	.	TRBV6-1	TRBJ2-7	15	CASSELLADSYEQYF	TGTGCCAGCAGTGAATTATTAGCGGACTCCTACGAGCAGTACTTC
.	TRBD1	TRBV28	TRBJ2-1	15	CASSAPQGAYNEQFF	TGTGCCAGCAGTGCCCCACAGGGGGCCTACAATGAGCAGTTCTTC
.	TRBD2	TRBV27	TRBJ2-3	13	CASRGTSGNTQYF	TGTGCCAGCAGGGGGACTAGCGGAAATACGCAGTATTTT
once	.	TRBV7-6	TRBJ2-3	13	CASSFYFRDTQYF	TGTGCCAGCAGCTTTTACTTCCGAGATACGCAGTATTTT
.	TRBD2	TRBV28	TRBJ2-5	15	CASSKPGGPEETQYF	TGTGCCAGCAGTAAGCCGGGGGGGCCCGAGGAGACCCAGTACTTC
.	.	TRBV6-6	TRBJ2-1	14	CASTSGQPLHEQFF	TGTGCCAGCACCTCCGGACAGCCCCTTCATGAGCAGTTCTTC
.	TRBD1	TRBV28	TRBJ2-5	16	CASSPWTGGIVETQYF	TGTGCCAGCAGCCCCTGGACAGGGGGAATTGTGGAGACCCAGTACTTC
.	TRBD1	TRBV9	TRBJ2-1	14	CARRQGRVGHEQFF	TGTGCCAGGAGACAGGGGCGAGTTGGCCATGAGCAGTTCTTC
once	.	TRBV2	TRBJ2-7	16	CASSAPRGLAAREQYF	TGTGCCAGCAGTGCCCCAAGGGGGCTAGCGGCTCGCGAGCAGTACTTC
many	TRBD1	TRBV7-2	TRBJ1-2	14	CASSSGTGDGGYTF	TGTGCCAGCAGCTCCGGGACAGGGGACGGGGGCTACACCTTC
.	TRBD1	TRBV28	TRBJ1-6	16	CASRDGTGALNSPLHF	TGTGCCAGCAGGGACGGGACAGGGGCCCTAAATTCACCCCTCCACTTT
.	TRBD1	TRBV7-3	TRBJ2-1	14	CASSLPGQGREQFF	TGTGCCAGCAGCTTACCGGGACAGGGTCGTGAGCAGTTCTTC
.	TRBD2	TRBV6-1	TRBJ2-7	12	CASSEREDTRYF	TGTGCCAGCAGTGAACGGGAGGACACACGGTACTTC
.	.	TRBV7-9	TRBJ1-3	13	CASSLGSGNTIYF	TGTGCCAGCAGCTTAGGATCCGGAAACACCATATATTTT
.	.	TRBV20-1	TRBJ2-7	11	CSASGSAEQYF	TGCAGTGCTAGCGGGAGTGCCGAGCAGTACTTC
.	TRBD1	TRBV6-7	TRBJ1-5	12	CASIGQGGPQHF	TGTGCCAGCATCGGACAGGGGGGGCCCCAGCATTTT
.	TRBD2	TRBV10-1	TRBJ2-3	15	CAITPQGTITDTQYF	TGCGCCATTACGCCGCAAGGGACTATCACAGATACGCAGTATTTT
.	TRBD1	TRBV28	TRBJ2-5	14	CASSLRQGGKTQYF	TGTGCCAGCAGTTTACGACAGGGGGGGAAGACCCAGTACTTC
once	.	TRBV6-6	TRBJ2-1	15	CASSYSVYSYNEQFF	TGTGCCAGCAGTTACTCGGTGTACTCCTACAATGAGCAGTTCTTC
.	.	TRBV28	TRBJ2-4	15	CASSLSGAMQNIQYF	TGTGCCAGCAGTCTCTCGGGGGCCATGCAAAACATTCAGTACTTC
.	TRBD1	TRBV7-2	TRBJ1-2	13	CASNRGMSYGYTF	TGTGCCAGCAACAGGGGAATGAGCTATGGCTACACCTTC
.	TRBD1	TRBV18	TRBJ2-5	14	CASSPAGGRETQYF	TGTGCCAGCTCACCGGCAGGGGGCAGGGAGACCCAGTACTTC
.	TRBD2	TRBV2	TRBJ2-3	16	CASRELPGLAVLTQYF	TGTGCCAGCAGGGAATTACCGGGACTAGCGGTACTTACGCAGTATTTT
.	.	TRBV4-3	TRBJ2-3	14	CASSQAPRGDTQYF	TGCGCCAGCAGCCAAGCCCCACGGGGGGATACGCAGTATTTT
.	TRBD2	TRBV7-2	TRBJ2-5	15	CASSLAGGIEETQYF	TGTGCCAGCAGTCTAGCGGGGGGGATAGAAGAGACCCAGTACTTC
.	.	TRBV11-3	TRBJ2-2	14	CASSEVGVTGELFF	TGTGCCAGCAGCGAGGTGGGGGTGACCGGGGAGCTGTTTTTT
few	.	TRBV18	TRBJ2-1	15	CASSPFRDLHNEQFF	TGTGCCAGCTCACCCTTTCGGGACCTCCACAATGAGCAGTTCTTC
.	.	TRBV15	TRBJ2-3	12	CATSRGTDTQYF	TGTGCCACCAGCAGAGGCACAGATACGCAGTATTTT
few	.	TRBV7-2	TRBJ1-1	13	CASSPQLGTEAFF	TGTGCCAGCAGCCCCCAACTGGGCACTGAAGCTTTCTTT